The rows below give T cell receptor beta chains drawn from one sample of a study of CXCR3-negative and CXCR3-positive naive CD8 T cells. TCRdb re-called the 5' RACE reads and catalogs CDR3 proteins one per entry, DNA excluded. This sample contains 150,000 to 170,000 distinct CDR3 sequences. Sequencing was carried out using naive CXCR3+ CD8+ T cells from blood. Receptor source: a human donor in good health. Some clones in this sample may be carry-over from other donors' samples. Each CDR3 is given with its conserved first and last residue. Each record gives: V gene, J gene, CDR3 protein.

>TRBV15|TRBJ2-7
CATSRDWTKAGEDEQYF
>TRBV25-1|TRBJ1-1
CASSEAAGSNTEAFF
>TRBV30|TRBJ1-1
CAWSDPPRREGKTEAFF
>TRBV4-1|TRBJ2-3
CASSQTALDTDTQYF
>TRBV5-5|TRBJ1-1
CASNLETGRSTEAFF
>TRBV7-9|TRBJ1-1
CASSLSRGGTEAFF
>TRBV7-9|TRBJ1-1
CASSPGPLWDTEAFF
>TRBV13|TRBJ2-7
CASSLGRQGNYEQYF
>TRBV7-9|TRBJ2-1
CASSEGAGVVDEQFF
>TRBV19|TRBJ1-5
CASSAGGQPQHF
>TRBV30|TRBJ1-5
CAWSVERLGQPQHF
>TRBV28|TRBJ2-4
CASSGRLERAQAKNIQYF
>TRBV5-1|TRBJ2-1
CASSLDVGSSYNEQFF
>TRBV6-2/TRBV6-3|TRBJ2-7
CASSYLGPNEQYF
>TRBV4-1|TRBJ1-2
CASSQDEGPYGYTF
>TRBV2|TRBJ2-7
CASSEARQGLYEQYF
>TRBV27|TRBJ1-5
CASSLSENGNQPQHF
>TRBV12-3/TRBV12-4|TRBJ2-1
CASLPPGLAGGPMNEQFF
>TRBV29-1|TRBJ1-1
CKSYEGGPGTEAFF
>TRBV25-1|TRBJ1-2
CASEGVSEMGYGYTF
>TRBV28|TRBJ2-2
CASRAPGGGELFF
>TRBV29-1|TRBJ2-5
CSVGYWDRGPQETQYF
>TRBV28|TRBJ2-5
CASSSTTSGIQETQYF
>TRBV12-3/TRBV12-4|TRBJ2-6
CASSLGGTKYSGANVLTF
>TRBV20-1|TRBJ2-1
CSASKLAAYNEQFF
>TRBV7-6|TRBJ2-1
CASSLAGERGEQFF
>TRBV7-6|TRBJ2-5
CASSLGGGQETQYF
>TRBV11-2|TRBJ2-1
CASSEGNEQFF
>TRBV19|TRBJ1-4
CASSIYHGANEKLFF
>TRBV20-1|TRBJ2-7
CSACQGDFYEQYF
>TRBV9|TRBJ2-4
CASSDPLRQGKNIQYF
>TRBV9|TRBJ2-3
CASSASGDTDTQYF
>TRBV5-4|TRBJ2-2
CASSIRSMTNTGELFF
>TRBV28|TRBJ2-7
CASRETGNEQYF
>TRBV28|TRBJ1-1
CASTLTRYTEAFF
>TRBV24-1|TRBJ1-5
CATSVGGDQPQHF
>TRBV13|TRBJ2-7
CASSLGRAYLAGPSGEQYF
>TRBV4-1|TRBJ1-2
CASSHDRGHYDGYTF
>TRBV6-5|TRBJ2-7
CASSSGDGSSYEQYF
>TRBV28|TRBJ2-5
CASSLGTVRETQYF